These 6 T cell receptor beta chains originate from one sample sequenced in a study of molecular identifiers for immune sequencing clone quantification (dated by TCRdb to between 2018 and 2020). Preparation of the library involved PCR. TCRdb shows the sequencer as Illumina HiSeq 4000. The public reads were reprocessed in TCRdb via fastp at Q25 and MiXCR, keeping in-frame beta chains. CDR3 protein sequences are deduplicated, and each keeps its most common genes and DNA. A total of 80,000 to 95,000 distinct CDR3 sequences appear in this sample, under 20% of them only once. The ten biggest clones cover 0.75% to 0.95% of the sample. Sequencing was carried out using naive CD8+ T cells from blood, with Jurkat cell RNA spiked in. What the cell subset or site label conveys for this sample: FACS-sorted CD8+CD4-CCR7+CD45RA+ naive T cells. Every receptor here comes from a human donor in good health. Some libraries in this study had Jurkat cell RNA spiked in.

The rearrangement uses TRBV6-1 and TRBJ2-3; 7 bases map to TRBD1. Germline trimming cut 6 bases from V and 3 bases from J; bases unmatched to any gene: 9. The CDR3 runs 15 residues. Germline V gene sequence: CDR1 MNHNS, CDR2 SASEGT. For the CDR3, the DNA is TGTGCCAGCAGCCGACAGGGTCATTGGACAGATACGCAGTATTTT. Amino acid sequence: CASSRQGHWTDTQYF.

This clonotype was found many times. This sequence joins TRBV7-9 and TRBJ2-3; D is undetermined. The germline V gene has CDR1 SEHNR and CDR2 FQNEAQ (reference sequence). The V gene lost 6 bases and the J gene lost 2 bases, with 6 bases spanning the gap. This CDR3 is built from 12 residues. The CDR3 bases are TGTGCCAGCAGGGATATCACAGATACGCAGTATTTT. This gives the protein CASRDITDTQYF.

This clonotype was found many times. The chain uses TRBV6-5 and TRBJ2-7, with TRBD2 identical over 9 bases. Germline V gene lookup returns CDR1 MNHEY and CDR2 SVGAGI. V shed 7 bases and J 4 bases; nucleotides not matched to a gene: 14. This CDR3 contains 16 residues. CDR3 amino acids: CASTPAGGPLAYEQYF. CDR3 DNA: TGTGCCAGCACCCCAGCGGGAGGCCCTCTTGCTTACGAGCAGTACTTC.

In the case of this clonotype: A much larger clone differs from this one at a single base, so this may be a read error. The chain uses TRBV15 and TRBJ2-1, with a weak D call TRBD2 (6 bases). The V gene's germline CDR1 is LNHNV and CDR2 YYDKDF (reference sequence). CDR3 length: 15 amino acids. Written as DNA, the CDR3 is TGTGCCACCTCGCCGGGGCGGGGTATTTACAATGAGCAGTCCTTC. Translated, it gives CATSPGRGIYNEQSF. Variable domain in full (rest from reference TRBV15 and TRBJ2-1): DAMVIQNPRYQVTQFGKPVTLSCSQTLNHNVMYWYQQKSSQAPKLLFHYYDKDFNNEADTPDNFQSRRPNTSFCFLDIRSPGLGDTAMYLCATSPGRGIYNEQSFGPGTRLTVL.

This clonotype was seen many times. The chain links TRBV27 to TRBJ1-3; tentative D call: TRBD1 (6 bases). CDR3 length: 13 amino acids. Trimming stripped 6 bases from V and 2 bases from J, with 8 bases between. CDR1 is MNHEY and CDR2 is SMNVEV in the germline V gene (reference sequence). The CDR3, as DNA: TGTGCCAGCAGCAGGACAGCTGGAAACACCATATATTTT. It translates to CASSRTAGNTIYF.

This clonotype appeared many times. A much larger clone sits a single nucleotide away, making a read error possible. The rearrangement links TRBV29-1 to TRBJ2-5; TRBD1 matches at 7 bases. There are 12 residues in the CDR3. Germline trimming cut 3 bases from V and 13 bases from J; bases unmatched to any gene: 11. Germline assignment: CDR1 SQVTM and CDR2 ANQGSEA. The CDR3 loop reads CSVETDKGARYF. The DNA for the CDR3 is TGCAGCGTTGAGACGGACAAGGGGGCCCGGTACTTC.